The 28 T cell receptor beta chains listed next were all sequenced from one sample in a study of T cell repertoires in cytomegalovirus infection. MiXCR was run by TCRdb on the reads, yielding one entry per CDR3 protein. Seen here are some 440,000 distinct CDR3 sequences, roughly 30% observed once, and the top ten hold about 13%. The material sequenced was PBMCs. The receptor set was obtained from a human donor in good health (CMV status not recorded). Some clones in this sample may be carry-over from other donors' samples.

The chain links TRBV29-1 to TRBJ2-6; D uncertain. The germline CDR1 and CDR2 sequences are SQVTM and ANQGSEA. The CDR3 is 12 residues long. For the CDR3, the DNA is TGCGGCGGTAGCTCTGGGGCCAACGTCCTGACTTTC. This gives the protein CGGSSGANVLTF.

This clonotype appeared a few times. The chain carries TRBV19 and TRBJ1-5; a weak D match, TRBD1 (5 bases). Germline values: CDR1 LNHDA, CDR2 SQIVND (reference sequence). Deletions cut 1 base from V and 3 bases from J, with 10 bases between. This CDR3 region has 15 residues. The CDR3 loop is CASSIVGENNQPQHF. The CDR3 DNA reads TGTGCCAGTAGTATAGTAGGGGAGAACAATCAGCCCCAGCATTTT. Full variable domain (remainder filled in from reference TRBV19 and TRBJ1-5): DGGITQSPKYLFRKEGQNVTLSCEQNLNHDAMYWYRQDPGQGLRLIYYSQIVNDFQKGDIAEGYSVSREKKESFPLTVTSAQKNPTAFYLCASSIVGENNQPQHFGDGTRLSIL.

The chain uses TRBV27 and TRBJ1-2; possible D gene TRBD1, 6 bases. CDR3 size: 15 residues. In germline, CDR1 is MNHEY, CDR2 SMNVEV (reference sequence). Trimming took 2 bases from V and 3 from J, leaving 13 bases between them. The CDR3 region has the DNA TGTGCCAGCAGTTTAAATGCAGGGGAGGACTATGGCTACACCTTC. Protein sequence: CASSLNAGEDYGYTF.

This clonotype has a handful of counts. The genes are TRBV29-1 and TRBJ1-1; tentatively, D is TRBD1 (5 bases). The germline gives CDR1 SQVTM, CDR2 ANQGSEA. Deletions cut 5 bases from V and 10 bases from J, with 11 bases between. This CDR3 is 10 amino acids long. CDR3 sequence: CSVIGQRAFF. The CDR3 coding sequence is TGCAGCGTTATAGGACAAAGAGCTTTCTTT.

There are many counts of this clonotype. This chain links TRBV6-1 with TRBJ2-1; D ambiguous. Germline CDR1 is MNHNS and CDR2 is SASEGT. Trimming removed 1 base at V and 1 base at J, with 8 bases between. This CDR3 region has 15 residues. The CDR3: CASSEDPGSYNEQFF. The CDR3 DNA follows: TGTGCCAGCAGTGAAGATCCAGGTTCCTACAATGAGCAGTTCTTC.

The chain recombines TRBV5-6 with TRBJ2-1, with D uncertain. Germline CDR1 reads SGHDT; CDR2 reads YYEEEE. Trimming cost V 5 bases and J 6 bases, with 15 bases left between them. This CDR3 is built from 14 residues. The CDR3 DNA reads as TGTGCCAGCAGTTCTGCTGGGGTCGTCAATGAGCAGTTCTTC. This translates into CASSSAGVVNEQFF.

The CDR3 is CASSLAPPSLSDDNEQFF. CDR3 coding DNA: TGTGCCAGCAGTTTAGCGCCGCCTAGCCTCAGCGACGACAATGAGCAGTTCTTC. This rearrangement joins TRBV12-3 or TRBV12-4 to TRBJ2-1; possible D gene TRBD2, 5 bases. Trimming shortened V by 0 bases and J by 5 bases, and 20 bases separated the two germline ends. The CDR3 is 18 amino acids.

The rearrangement joins TRBV18 to TRBJ2-6; TRBD1 or TRBD2 may be the D gene (6 bases each). Trimming shortened V by 3 bases and J by 0 bases, and 15 bases separated the two germline ends. Germline V CDR1 and CDR2: KGHSH, LQKENI. CDR3 size: 18 residues. The DNA for the CDR3 is TGTGCCAGCTCACCGCTACCTCGGGGGCCCTCTGGGGCCAACGTCCTGACTTTC. Its translation: CASSPLPRGPSGANVLTF.

This clonotype has at least ten counts. This chain uses TRBV7-2 with TRBJ2-1; 14 nucleotides align to TRBD2. The V gene end was trimmed by 5 bases and the J gene end by 7 bases; junction bases not matched to a gene: 10. In germline, CDR1 is SGHTA, CDR2 FQGNSA. The length of the CDR3 is 17 residues. CDR3: CASSNRRGTSGGNEQFF. The CDR3 DNA is TGTGCCAGCAGCAACCGGAGGGGGACTAGCGGGGGTAATGAGCAGTTCTTC. The entire variable domain, with the rest obtained from reference TRBV7-2 and TRBJ2-1, is as follows: GAGVSQSPSNKVTEKGKDVELRCDPISGHTALYWYRQSLGQGLEFLIYFQGNSAPDKSGLPSDRFSAERTGGSVSTLTIQRTQQEDSAVYLCASSNRRGTSGGNEQFFGPGTRLTVL.

The genes are TRBV9 and TRBJ1-6; TRBD1 agrees at 12 bases. CDR1 SGDLS and CDR2 YYNGEE come from the germline V gene. Germline trimming cut 4 bases from V and 9 bases from J; bases unmatched to any gene: 11. The CDR3 contains 17 residues. The CDR3 loop is CASSTGTGGFGGSPLHF. The CDR3 region has the DNA TGTGCCAGCAGCACAGGGACAGGGGGCTTCGGGGGTTCACCCCTCCACTTT.

Comments on this clonotype: A much bigger clone sits one base away, suggesting this may be a read error. This chain's CDR3 is CASSFQAVDQFF. The CDR3 region has the DNA TGTGCCAGCAGCTTTCAGGCAGTTGATCAGTTCTTC. The genes are TRBV7-2 and TRBJ2-1, with unresolved D. From germline, CDR1 is SGHTA and CDR2 FQGNSA. There are 12 residues in the CDR3. Trimming left V 3 bases short and J 13 bases short, with 13 bases between.

This clonotype has only a few counts. The chain has TRBV7-9 and TRBJ2-1; tentative D call: TRBD2 (6 bases). CDR3 length equals 18 residues. From germline, CDR1 is SEHNR and CDR2 FQNEAQ (reference sequence). Deletions cut 2 bases from V and 4 bases from J, with 21 bases between. Here the CDR3 reads CASSLPGGKTPGYNEQFF. The CDR3 nucleotides are TGTGCCAGCAGCTTACCCGGCGGGAAGACCCCGGGTTACAATGAGCAGTTCTTC.

The chain is built from TRBV12-3 or TRBV12-4 and TRBJ2-3, with 14 bases fitting TRBD2. The CDR3 length is 19 residues. The V and J ends lost 7 bases and 4 bases, in that order; junction bases with no gene match: 16. CDR3 nucleotides: TGTGCCAGCATTAAAAGGAGACTAGCGGGGGGGCCTGAGTCAGATACGCAGTATTTT. Translation gives CASIKRRLAGGPESDTQYF.

The chain has TRBV6-5 and TRBJ1-5; D possibly corresponds to TRBD1 (6 bases). The CDR3 loop spans 15 amino acids. The ends were cut back, 2 bases at V and 4 bases at J, with 12 bases in the middle. From germline, CDR1 is MNHEY and CDR2 SVGAGI. The CDR3 sequence is CASSYGQGRNQPQHF. The DNA of the CDR3 is TGTGCCAGCAGTTACGGGCAGGGGAGGAATCAGCCCCAGCATTTT.

This clonotype has only a few counts. This chain links TRBV11-3 with TRBJ2-3; D is undetermined. V dropped 1 base and J dropped 2 bases, with 7 bases sitting between them. The germline CDR1 and CDR2 sequences are SGHNT and YENEEA. This CDR3 is 14 amino acids long. The CDR3 nucleotides read TGTGCCAGCAGCTTAGGGGGATACACAGATACGCAGTATTTT. This sequence encodes CASSLGGYTDTQYF.

The table lists this clonotype with many counts. The chain couples TRBV7-2 to TRBJ1-5, with 7 bases identical to TRBD1. CDR1 and CDR2 from the germline V gene are SGHTA and FQGNSA. The CDR3 is 16 amino acids. V was clipped by 5 bases and J by 4 bases; unmatched bases: 11. CDR3 residues: CASSPQFGTVNQPQHF. Written as DNA, the CDR3 is TGTGCCAGCAGCCCCCAGTTTGGGACAGTAAATCAGCCCCAGCATTTT.

This chain connects TRBV7-9 to TRBJ2-1; D is undetermined. The CDR3 covers 12 residues. The V gene's germline CDR1 is SEHNR and CDR2 FQNEAQ (reference sequence). V was pared by 2 bases and J by 6 bases, with 5 bases between. The CDR3 DNA sequence: TGTGCCAGCAGCTTAAGGATCAATGAGCAGTTCTTC. Its protein product is CASSLRINEQFF.

The V and J genes are TRBV6-5 and TRBJ2-7; 9 nucleotides align to TRBD2. Germline lookup yields CDR1 MNHEY and CDR2 SVGAGI. After removal of 2 bases from V and 7 bases from J, the junction contained 9 bases not matched to a gene. CDR3 length equals 15 residues. The CDR3 sequence: CASSYVGGGAREQYF. The CDR3 bases are TGTGCCAGCAGTTACGTCGGCGGGGGGGCGAGGGAGCAGTACTTC.

Only a few counts were recorded for this clonotype. The chain uses TRBV6-2 or TRBV6-3 and TRBJ2-1; TRBD2 might be the D (5 bases). The CDR3 spans 14 residues. Germline V gene data show CDR1 as MNHEY and CDR2 as SVGEGT. The V gene lost 2 bases and the J gene lost 3 bases, with 8 bases spanning the gap. The CDR3 DNA follows: TGTGCCAGCAGTTACGCTCGGGACTACAATGAGCAGTTCTTC. Translation gives CASSYARDYNEQFF.

This clonotype was seen repeatedly, ten times or more. This chain uses TRBV7-2 with TRBJ1-1; D ambiguous. Germline V CDR1 and CDR2: SGHTA, FQGNSA. V was clipped by 2 bases and J by 1 base, with 11 bases between them. This CDR3 has 15 amino acids. CDR3 DNA sequence: TGTGCCAGCAGCTTATTGGGCAGGAAGAACACTGAAGCTTTCTTT. It specifies CASSLLGRKNTEAFF.

The chain recombines TRBV20-1 with TRBJ1-3; D remains unclear. Trimming took off 0 bases at V and 0 bases at J, with 9 bases between the two ends. CDR1 is DFQATT, CDR2 SNEGSKA, per germline (reference sequence). The CDR3 consists of 15 residues. The CDR3 region has the DNA TGCAGTGCTAGAGATCCCAGAACCTCTGGAAACACCATATATTTT. As protein: CSARDPRTSGNTIYF.

In regard to this clonotype: At one boundary the junction diverges from the germline segment, which might be a read error. The genes are TRBV5-6 and TRBJ2-7; D is perhaps TRBD2 (6 bases). The length of the CDR3 is 16 residues. Germline lookup yields CDR1 SGHDT and CDR2 YYEEEE. CDR3 nucleotide sequence: TGTGCCAGCAGACCCGACGGGAGTGGAGGTTTCTACGAGAAGTACTTC. It translates to CASRPDGSGGFYEKYF.

The CDR3 is CASSDFVSVGNTIYF. The CDR3 DNA sequence: TGTGCCAGCAGTGACTTCGTCAGCGTGGGAAACACCATATATTTT. The V gene is TRBV2, the J gene TRBJ1-3; D is undetermined. Trimming took 3 bases from V and 4 from J, leaving 13 bases between them. The germline gives CDR1 SNHLY, CDR2 FYNNEI. CDR3 length equals 15 residues.

This clonotype was observed a handful of times. The chain combines TRBV2 with TRBJ1-2, with D unresolved. CDR3 length: 14 residues. Germline CDR1 reads SNHLY; CDR2 reads FYNNEI. V lost 0 bases and J 8 bases, leaving 13 bases between the germline ends. CDR3 region: CASSEAFIPRGYTF. In nucleotides, the CDR3 is TGTGCCAGCAGTGAAGCGTTTATTCCAAGGGGCTACACCTTC.

Many counts were recorded for this clonotype. J is TRBJ1-5 and V is TRBV7-2; D is unclear. Between the trimmed V and J ends, which lost 1 base and 3 bases, there was a span of 4 bases. The CDR3 sequence is 13 residues long. The germline V gene encodes CDR1 SGHTA and CDR2 FQGNSA. The CDR3 is CASSLGVNQPQHF. Here the CDR3 DNA reads TGTGCCAGCAGCTTAGGGGTCAATCAGCCCCAGCATTTT. Supplemented by reference TRBV7-2 and TRBJ1-5, the full variable domain reads GAGVSQSPSNKVTEKGKDVELRCDPISGHTALYWYRQSLGQGLEFLIYFQGNSAPDKSGLPSDRFSAERTGGSVSTLTIQRTQQEDSAVYLCASSLGVNQPQHFGDGTRLSIL.

This clonotype was seen ten or more times. The chain carries TRBV7-2 and TRBJ2-7, with D tentatively TRBD1 (6 bases). Trimming took 3 bases from V and 4 from J, leaving 10 bases between them. Germline assignment: CDR1 SGHTA and CDR2 FQGNSA. The CDR3 runs 13 residues. CDR3 coding DNA: TGTGCCAGCAGCTTTGGACAGAATTACGAGCAGTACTTC. This sequence encodes CASSFGQNYEQYF.

This clonotype has more than one count but fewer than ten. V gene TRBV7-8 combines with J gene TRBJ2-2; D is uncertain. The CDR3 sequence is 13 residues long. V gave up 5 bases and J gave up 1 base, with 5 bases separating them. Germline-derived CDR1 and CDR2 are SGHVS and FQNEAQ. CDR3 protein: CASSIKNTGELFF. CDR3 nucleotides: TGTGCCAGCAGCATAAAGAACACCGGGGAGCTGTTTTTT.

This clonotype was observed a handful of times. This chain links TRBV7-6 with TRBJ2-1, with D hard to call. The CDR3 is 16 residues long. Germline lookup yields CDR1 SGHVS and CDR2 FNYEAQ. The V end was cut by 4 bases, the J end by 1 base, with 14 bases between. Here the CDR3 reads CASSSRPYGSYNEQFF. The DNA for the CDR3 is TGTGCCAGCAGCTCCCGGCCCTATGGGTCCTACAATGAGCAGTTCTTC.